This T cell receptor (beta chain) was documented in a study of early stage breast cancer tumors (dated by TCRdb to about 2017). For the study in its entirety: Of the 16 invasive breast tumors, some twelve were found to be estrogen receptor-positive, progesterone receptor-positive and HER2-negative. Most of the 12 ER+/PR+/HER2- tumors were invasive ductal carcinomas, while the other four were invasive lobular carcinomas. A read coverage of roughly 10-fold per sample was achieved on average. Across all samples, 2.5 million to 3 million templates representing over a million unique clonotypes were detected.

Overall study outcomes, separate from this receptor: Sequencing bulk genomic DNA from unsorted cells could not capture chain pairing or functional markers like CD4, CD8 and FOXP3. Repertoires from blood and normal breast were more alike than repertoires from blood and tumor, and in about 90% of the 16 patients, comparing each tissue with blood separated tumor from normal. Analysis by tumor subtype was prevented by the small cohort size. Compared with adjacent normal breast tissue, tumors had higher clonality and around 2.5-fold greater T cell density. Enriched TCRB sequences shared across patients were mostly commonly generated sequences, unlikely to play an important role in the tumor microenvironment.

The study profiled bulk TCR beta-chain repertoires in matched peripheral blood, tumor and adjacent normal breast tissue taken from approximately 16 patients with early-stage breast cancer. Before surgery, roughly 4.5-10 mL of whole blood was collected into EDTA tubes and then processed within 2 hours. Ficoll-Paque centrifugation in SepMate-50 tubes was used to isolate peripheral blood mononuclear cells. PBMCs were cryopreserved in aliquots of roughly 1.8 to 4.5 million cells in roughly 90% FBS with about 10% DMSO and kept in liquid nitrogen. The Qiagen AllPrep DNA/RNA Mini kit was used for genomic DNA extraction. Each sample was amplified in two independent genomic DNA replicates, using approximately 0.5 ug for blood and around 1.6 ug for tumor or normal breast. TCRB sequencing of genomic DNA was carried out with the ImmunoSeq Intro kit according to the manufacturer's instructions. Multiplex PCR was run for 30 to 40 cycles using proprietary primers and spike-in control sequences for absolute quantification. Single-end 150-bp reads were used to sequence an 87-bp fragment spanning the CDR3 plus the flanking V and J genes. Seven samples, with two replicates for each sample, were multiplexed per lane of an Illumina MiSeq using version 3.0 chemistry. The original methods were these. Raw data were processed by the vendor's proprietary pipeline, with both replicates merged into one result per sample. A clonotype was defined as productive rearrangements that share the same V-gene family, CDR3 amino acid sequence and J-gene segment. To compute clonality, the normalized Shannon entropy (Pielou evenness) of TCRB abundances was subtracted from 1. T cell density was estimated as total templates divided by the number of input cells, with the number of input cells inferred from the DNA input amount. Recon was used with default parameters to estimate total repertoire diversity and clonality. Tumor-enriched clonotypes were defined as having over 0.1% abundance in tumor and at least 32-fold higher abundance than in normal breast. As stored in TCRdb, this immuneACCESS dataset retains in-frame rearrangements with V and J assigned. A fraction of the clones does not appear; measured against another copy, unresolved V genes explain less than half of the discrepancy, and the remainder lacks a known reason. V and J calls and clone size are given by that table; D and trimming were obtained from the DNA. The sample data list approximately 33,000 clones, and over 70% of these were observed just once. The ten largest account for approximately 5% of the sample.

Comment on this clone: The antigen it recognizes is unknown. Base qualities are not at hand, and no much larger clone is one base apart.

Spanning cysteine to phenylalanine, the CDR3 consists of 12 amino acids. The retained sequence is limited to the CDR3, 36 bases, with the frame set at the first base. Looking up the germline V gene yields CDR1 SGHRS and CDR2 YFSETQ. Cut back by 4 bases and 3 bases, the V and J ends lie 6 bases apart. Sequences were obtained from blood. This receptor was identified in a person aged 40-50 years with breast cancer. The chain is assembled from TRBV5-1 and TRBJ2-3; the D segment cannot be called with confidence. CDR3 protein: CASSETTDTQYF. The nucleotide sequence reads TGCGCCAGCAGCGAGACTACAGATACGCAGTATTTT. Reference TRBV5-1 and TRBJ2-3 genes cover what lies past the CDR3, so the full variable domain is KAGVTQTPRYLIKTRGQQVTLSCSPISGHRSVSWYQQTPGQGLQFLFEYFSETQRNKGNFPGRFSGRQFSNSRSEMNVSTLELGDSALYLCASSETTDTQYFGPGTRLTVL.